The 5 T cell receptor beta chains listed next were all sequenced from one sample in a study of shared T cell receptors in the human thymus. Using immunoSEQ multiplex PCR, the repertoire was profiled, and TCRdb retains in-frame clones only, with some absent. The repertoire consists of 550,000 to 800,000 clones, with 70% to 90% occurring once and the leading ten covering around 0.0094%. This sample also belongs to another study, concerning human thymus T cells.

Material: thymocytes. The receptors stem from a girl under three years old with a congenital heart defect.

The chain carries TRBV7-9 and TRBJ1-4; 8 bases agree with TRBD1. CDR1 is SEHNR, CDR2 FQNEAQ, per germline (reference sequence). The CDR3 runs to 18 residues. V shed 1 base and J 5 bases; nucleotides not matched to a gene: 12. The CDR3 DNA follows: TGTGCCAGCAGCTTAGAGCCACCTGAGACAGGGGAAAATGAAAAACTGTTTTTT. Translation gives CASSLEPPETGENEKLFF.

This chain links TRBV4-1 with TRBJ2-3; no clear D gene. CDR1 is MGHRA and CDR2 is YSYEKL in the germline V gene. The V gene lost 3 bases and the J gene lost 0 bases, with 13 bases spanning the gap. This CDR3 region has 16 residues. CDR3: CASSQITVISTDTQYF. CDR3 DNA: TGCGCCAGCAGCCAGATAACAGTGATAAGCACAGATACGCAGTATTTT.

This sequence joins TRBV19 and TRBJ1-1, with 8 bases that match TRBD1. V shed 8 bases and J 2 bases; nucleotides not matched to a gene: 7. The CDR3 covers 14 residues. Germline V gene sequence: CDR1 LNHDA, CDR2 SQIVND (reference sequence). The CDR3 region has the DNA TGTGCCAGTGGGTCGGACAGGGATAACACTGAAGCTTTCTTT. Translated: CASGSDRDNTEAFF.

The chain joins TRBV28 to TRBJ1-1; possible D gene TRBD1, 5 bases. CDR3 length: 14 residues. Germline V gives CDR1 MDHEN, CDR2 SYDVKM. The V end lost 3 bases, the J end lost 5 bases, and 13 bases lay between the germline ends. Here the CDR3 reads CASSLGHRWTEAFF. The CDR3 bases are TGTGCCAGCAGTTTGGGCCACAGGTGGACTGAAGCTTTCTTT.

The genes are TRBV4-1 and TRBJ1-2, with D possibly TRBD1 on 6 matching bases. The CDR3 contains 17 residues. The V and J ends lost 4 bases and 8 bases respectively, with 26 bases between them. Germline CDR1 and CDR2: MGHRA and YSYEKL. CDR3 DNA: TGCGCCAGCAGCCGACATTCTCAGGACAGAAACGGCGGAGGCTACACCTTC. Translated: CASSRHSQDRNGGGYTF.